Here is one T cell receptor beta chain with its context. The CDR3 length is 16 residues. The sample belongs to a study of blood T cell repertoires in COVID-19. For the study at large: Sites across the United States, Italy and Spain contributed samples from acute and convalescent COVID-19. Nucleic acid was either cDNA or gDNA, and it came from T cells, B-cell-depleted T cells, or PBMCs.

As originally analysed: Reference gene primer amplification yielded estimated nucleated cell counts. The method was immunoSEQ multiplex PCR; TCRdb's version includes in-frame clones alone and lacks a portion of them. That table is the source of V, J and clone size, and D and trimming were worked out from the DNA. The data contain 150,000 or so clones, 60% to 80% of them singletons. Sequencing input: peripheral blood. The sequence came from a woman between 50 and 59 years old with active or convalescent COVID-19. The chain links TRBV21-1 to TRBJ1-4; TRBD1 is taken as the D call from the table, unchecked against the DNA. TRBV21-1 is assigned pseudogene status. CDR3 in DNA: TGTGCCAGCAGGCGACAGAACAAAGCAACTAATGAAAAACTGTTTTTT. Translation gives CASRRQNKATNEKLFF.